One sample yielded the 5 T cell receptor beta chains listed below, sequenced in a study of T cell responses to AZD1222 COVID-19 vaccine. Sequencing used immunoSEQ multiplex PCR; TCRdb keeps in-frame clones, though not all of them. Of 90,000 to 120,000 clones in the sample, 89% were seen once. Here the sequenced sample was peripheral blood, taken on day 0 of MenACWY control vaccination. These receptors were taken from an adult in good health.

This clone was counted between two and nine times. The chain combines TRBV27 with TRBJ2-1, with 8 nucleotides matching TRBD2. V dropped 5 bases and J dropped 6; count of bases not matched to a gene: 12. The germline V gene has CDR1 MNHEY and CDR2 SMNVEV (reference sequence). The CDR3 runs 16 residues. The CDR3 nucleotides are TGTGCCAGCAGTACCCTTTTTAGCGGGGTAGTCAATGAGCAGTTCTTC. It yields the protein CASSTLFSGVVNEQFF.

This chain uses TRBV10-2 with TRBJ2-2, with D unclear. The germline V gene encodes CDR1 WSHSY and CDR2 SAAADI. Deletions cut 6 bases from V and 1 base from J, with 3 bases between. The CDR3 extends over 12 amino acids. The CDR3 DNA sequence: TGCGCCAGCAGACAGAACACCGGGGAGCTGTTTTTT. It codes for CASRQNTGELFF.

In this sample, this clone turned up many times. The chain has TRBV7-9 and TRBJ2-5; the D gene could be TRBD1 or TRBD2 (5 bases each). The CDR3 consists of 15 residues. Germline V CDR1 and CDR2: SEHNR, FQNEAQ (reference sequence). The V and J ends lost 4 bases and 0 bases respectively, with 12 bases between them. The CDR3 loop reads CASSSPGRHQETQYF. In DNA, the CDR3 is TGTGCCAGCAGCTCCCCGGGACGGCACCAAGAGACCCAGTACTTC.

The chain uses TRBV5-4 and TRBJ1-2; the D gene is possibly TRBD1 (5 bases). V gave up 4 bases and J gave up 4 bases, with 8 bases separating them. CDR1 SGHNT and CDR2 YYREEE come from the germline V gene (reference sequence). CDR3 size: 12 residues. This CDR3 is CASSTDSYGYTF. The CDR3 region has the DNA TGTGCCAGCAGCACTGACAGCTATGGCTACACCTTC.

V gene TRBV7-9 combines with J gene TRBJ1-1, with D unresolved. The CDR3 loop spans 13 amino acids. CDR1 is SEHNR, CDR2 FQNEAQ, per germline (reference sequence). Trimming took 5 bases from V and 0 from J, leaving 7 bases between them. CDR3 region: CASSRYLNTEAFF. CDR3 nucleotide sequence: TGTGCCAGCAGCAGATACTTGAACACTGAAGCTTTCTTT.